The clone carrying this T cell receptor (beta chain) has a single count. Its antigen is unidentified. These data come from a study of shared clonotypes between healthy human individuals. Study-level points and caveats: Larger richness was generally estimated for naive than memory subsets. Some naive CD4 clonotypes, approximately 4.5%, turned up in common across a handful of donors.

At deep level, the assay was performed. The protocol was immunoSEQ multiplex PCR, while the TCRdb copy is restricted to in-frame clones and leaves out a portion. This table holds some 2,500,000 clones, 93% found once. The CDR3 runs 13 residues. Germline V lookup: CDR1 SGHAT, CDR2 FQNNGV. Trimming removed 3 bases at V and 5 bases at J, with 10 bases between. The V gene is TRBV11-2, the J gene TRBJ2-5; weak D call: TRBD1 (6 bases). This TCR came from a man younger than 35 in good health. Some clones in this sample may be carry-over from other donors' samples. The material sequenced was naive CD4+ T cells from PBMCs. Subset meaning: CD45RA+ positively selected. The CDR3 bases are TGTGCCAGCAGCTTCCAGGGGACGGAGACCCAGTACTTC. Amino acids: CASSFQGTETQYF.